Sequencing of this T cell receptor beta chain was carried out in a study of blood T cell repertoires in COVID-19. Study details: The study drew acute and convalescent COVID-19 samples from the United States, Italy and Spain. From T cells, B-cell-depleted T cells, or PBMCs came the material, which was cDNA or gDNA.

In the original analysis: Amplification of reference gene primers provided the estimated nucleated cell counts. Sequencing used immunoSEQ multiplex PCR; TCRdb keeps in-frame clones, though not all of them. The V and J calls and clone size are taken from that table; D and trimming were inferred from the DNA. The sample has under 85,000 clones; 65% to 90% are singletons. Germline V gene sequence: CDR1 SNHLY, CDR2 FYNNEI. CDR3 length equals 15 residues. The V end lost 4 bases, the J end lost 0 bases, and 9 bases lay between the germline ends. The sample was peripheral blood. The chain is built from TRBV2 and TRBJ2-2, with a tentative D call TRBD2 (5 bases). The TCR was taken from a man older than 75 with acute or convalescent COVID-19. The CDR3 sequence is CASSGAGTNTGELFF. The CDR3 DNA reads as TGTGCCAGCAGTGGGGCGGGTACGAACACCGGGGAGCTGTTTTTT.